The 8 T cell receptor beta chains reported below all come from one sample, sequenced in a study of shared clonotypes between healthy human individuals. The repertoire was sequenced with immunoSEQ multiplex PCR; TCRdb's copy has only in-frame clones and lacks some. The repertoire holds a few million clones, approximately 95% seen once, with 0.35% to 0.45% in the top ten. Sequencing input: naive CD4+ T cells from PBMCs. Subset noted: CD45RA+ positively selected. These receptors were obtained from a man aged 18 to 29 in good health. Some clones in this sample may be carry-over from other donors' samples.

The chain is built from TRBV7-2 and TRBJ2-3, with D hard to call. There are 15 residues in the CDR3. Germline lookup yields CDR1 SGHTA and CDR2 FQGNSA. V dropped 5 bases and J dropped 2 bases, with 14 bases sitting between them. The CDR3 DNA is TGTGCCAGCAGCGCCCATCGGCCACCCACAGATACGCAGTATTTT. It encodes CASSAHRPPTDTQYF. Using reference TRBV7-2 and TRBJ2-3 for the parts outside the CDR3, the full variable domain is GAGVSQSPSNKVTEKGKDVELRCDPISGHTALYWYRQSLGQGLEFLIYFQGNSAPDKSGLPSDRFSAERTGGSVSTLTIQRTQQEDSAVYLCASSAHRPPTDTQYFGPGTRLTVL.

The rearrangement uses TRBV6-1 and TRBJ2-5; TRBD2 agrees at 7 bases. The CDR3 has 13 residues. Germline CDR1 MNHNS, CDR2 SASEGT. With V trimmed by 10 bases and J by 8 bases, 13 bases remained unmatched. The CDR3 reads CATPREGRATQYF. The DNA of the CDR3 is TGTGCCACCCCAAGGGAGGGGAGGGCTACCCAGTACTTC.

The V and J genes are TRBV4-1 and TRBJ1-3, with no clear D. There are 14 residues in the CDR3. The germline V gene encodes CDR1 MGHRA and CDR2 YSYEKL. The V end lost 1 base, the J end lost 2 bases, and 6 bases lay between the germline ends. CDR3 DNA sequence: TGCGCCAGCAGCCAAGCCACCCCTGGAAACACCATATATTTT. Translating gives CASSQATPGNTIYF.

The chain links TRBV18 to TRBJ2-3, with 8 bases lining up with TRBD2. Germline CDR1 reads KGHSH; CDR2 reads LQKENI. The CDR3 sequence is 14 residues long. Trimming removed 5 bases from V and 6 bases from J; junction bases left unmatched: 7. CDR3 coding DNA: TGTGCCAGCTCAGAGGGGACTAGATCGGATACGCAGTATTTT. The encoded protein is CASSEGTRSDTQYF.

This chain joins TRBV7-3 and TRBJ1-1, with unresolved D. This CDR3 has 15 residues. The V gene's germline CDR1 is SGHTA and CDR2 FQGTGA. V was shortened by 5 bases and J by 4 bases, with 17 bases between the two germline ends. This chain's CDR3 is CASSPKPGYSTEAFF. The CDR3 nucleotides read TGTGCCAGCAGCCCCAAACCCGGATACTCCACTGAAGCTTTCTTT.

The chain couples TRBV5-1 to TRBJ2-5; 8 bases map to TRBD1. Germline loops: CDR1 SGHRS, CDR2 YFSETQ. CDR3 length: 18 amino acids. V dropped 7 bases and J dropped 2; count of bases not matched to a gene: 19. CDR3 sequence reads: CASRARFWPGQEQETQYF. For the CDR3, the DNA is TGCGCCAGCCGGGCCCGGTTTTGGCCGGGACAGGAACAAGAGACCCAGTACTTC.

V usage is TRBV7-9 and J usage is TRBJ2-5; D remains unclear. Trimming removed 0 bases from V and 1 base from J, with 6 bases in between. The CDR3 is made up of 14 amino acids. The V gene's germline CDR1 is SEHNR and CDR2 FQNEAQ (reference sequence). CDR3 DNA sequence: TGTGCCAGCAGCTTAGCTCCACTCCAAGAGACCCAGTACTTC. Translation gives CASSLAPLQETQYF.

The gene calls are TRBV7-3 and TRBJ2-1; tentatively, D is TRBD2 (9 bases). From germline, CDR1 is SGHTA and CDR2 FQGTGA. Between the trimmed V and J ends, which lost 4 bases and 9 bases, there was a span of 25 bases. The CDR3 spans 17 residues. CDR3 protein: CASSSPGGGRAGIEQFF. As DNA, the CDR3 is TGTGCCAGCAGCTCCCCAGGGGGCGGGAGGGCCGGCATTGAGCAGTTCTTC.